Each of the 30 T cell receptor beta chains below was sequenced from the same sample in a study of regulatory dendritic cells for organ transplantation. Allogeneic regulatory or mature dendritic cells were co-cultured for 5 days with CFSE-labeled sorted T cells at 1:10. Their antigen targets remain unknown. Data came from immunoSEQ multiplex PCR; TCRdb stores just in-frame clones and leaves some out. The data show 9,500 to 15,000 clones, with 62% seen just once and around 1.2% held by the top ten. Sequencing was performed on naive CD8+ T cells from blood cultured with dendritic cells. Indicated subset: CD45RA+ naive T cells. The receptors originated from a human donor in good health.

V gene TRBV7-8 combines with J gene TRBJ2-1, with 8 nucleotides matching TRBD2. CDR3 length: 15 residues. Trimming removed 4 bases from V and 7 bases from J; junction bases left unmatched: 9. CDR1 and CDR2 from the germline V gene are SGHVS and FQNEAQ. For the CDR3, the DNA is TGTGCCAGCAGCTCGAGCGGGGGCCTCCAGAATGAGCAGTTCTTC. Its translation is CASSSSGGLQNEQFF.

This rearrangement joins TRBV7-9 to TRBJ2-7; D not resolved. Per the germline V gene, CDR1 is SEHNR and CDR2 is FQNEAQ (reference sequence). This CDR3 contains 11 residues. The ends were cut back, 6 bases at V and 2 bases at J, with 5 bases in the middle. The CDR3 DNA follows: TGTGCCAGCAGTCTTACCTACGAGCAGTACTTC. Translation gives CASSLTYEQYF. Full variable domain (rest looked up from reference TRBV7-9 and TRBJ2-7): DTGVSQNPRHKITKRGQNVTFRCDPISEHNRLYWYRQTLGQGPEFLTYFQNEAQLEKSRLLSDRFSAERPKGSFSTLEIQRTEQGDSAMYLCASSLTYEQYFGPGTRLTVT.

This clone appeared a few times. The chain has TRBV4-1 and TRBJ2-7; 12 nucleotides match TRBD1. CDR1 MGHRA and CDR2 YSYEKL come from the germline V gene. This CDR3 is 19 amino acids long. Trimming removed 6 bases from V and 2 bases from J; junction bases left unmatched: 17. The CDR3 loop reads CASSIAGTGGYPSTYEQYF. CDR3 sequence (DNA): TGCGCCAGCAGTATTGCCGGGACAGGGGGCTATCCATCGACCTACGAGCAGTACTTC.

This chain joins TRBV9 and TRBJ2-3, with 8 bases that match TRBD1. From germline, CDR1 is SGDLS and CDR2 YYNGEE. CDR3 size: 15 residues. Losses at the gene ends were 3 bases for V and 2 bases for J; bases not matched to a gene: 5. The CDR3 loop is CASSARQGNTDTQYF. In DNA, the CDR3 is TGTGCCAGCAGCGCCCGACAGGGGAACACAGATACGCAGTATTTT.

The V gene is TRBV4-1, the J gene TRBJ1-1, with D tentatively TRBD1 (5 bases). CDR1 and CDR2 from the germline V gene are MGHRA and YSYEKL. The CDR3 runs to 16 residues. V was cut by 3 bases and J by 5 bases, with 19 bases left in between. The CDR3 nucleotides read TGCGCCAGCAGCCATCCGGGACTTACGAGTGTGACTGAAGCTTTCTTT. It translates to CASSHPGLTSVTEAFF.

This chain uses TRBV5-4 with TRBJ1-1; D not certain. The V gene's germline CDR1 is SGHNT and CDR2 YYREEE (reference sequence). With 4 bases removed from V and 0 bases from J, the gap between germline ends came to 13 bases. The CDR3 sequence is 15 residues long. The CDR3 DNA is TGTGCCAGCAGCCCGGTTGAAGAATTGAACACTGAAGCTTTCTTT. It translates to CASSPVEELNTEAFF.

The V and J genes are TRBV7-8 and TRBJ1-1; TRBD1 is a possible D gene (5 bases). The V gene's germline CDR1 is SGHVS and CDR2 FQNEAQ. The CDR3 runs 14 residues. V was pared by 1 base and J by 6 bases, with 12 bases between. In DNA, the CDR3 is TGTGCCAGCAGCTTAGAAGGGGATGGGGCTGAAGCTTTCTTT. Translation: CASSLEGDGAEAFF.

This clone was recorded once. The chain employs TRBV6-5 and TRBJ1-2, with TRBD1 identical over 7 bases. The CDR3 is made up of 14 amino acids. J lost 0 bases, V lost 7 bases, and 5 bases had no gene match. Germline CDR1 is MNHEY and CDR2 is SVGAGI. The CDR3, as DNA: TGTGCCAGCACCTATACAGGGGCTAACTATGGCTACACCTTC. Its translation: CASTYTGANYGYTF.

This clone was recorded a few times. The chain couples TRBV29-1 to TRBJ1-2; D not certain. Germline lookup yields CDR1 SQVTM and CDR2 ANQGSEA. The CDR3 runs 13 residues. With 6 bases removed from V and 4 bases from J, the gap between germline ends came to 15 bases. The CDR3 reads CSVPALRGYGYTF. The CDR3 DNA reads as TGCAGCGTCCCGGCCCTGCGAGGCTATGGCTACACCTTC.

A word on this clone: The junction shows a germline mismatch at one end, possibly a read error. The V and J genes are TRBV10-3 and TRBJ1-5; D is perhaps TRBD1 (6 bases). Germline V CDR1 and CDR2: ENHRY, SYGVKD. This CDR3 has 16 residues. The CDR3 spells CASSERDTYSNQPQHF. The CDR3 DNA is TGTGCCAGCAGTGAAAGGGACACTTATAGCAATCAGCCCCAGCATTTT.

This chain connects TRBV2 to TRBJ2-7; TRBD1 is a possible D gene (6 bases). V lost 1 base to trimming and J lost 1 base, with 11 bases between them. The CDR3 is made up of 15 amino acids. Germline V gives CDR1 SNHLY, CDR2 FYNNEI. The CDR3, as DNA: TGTGCCAGCAGTGAAGTTCTCGGACAGTCCTACGAGCAGTACTTC. The encoded protein is CASSEVLGQSYEQYF.

This sequence joins TRBV9 and TRBJ2-3; D call uncertain. Trimming shortened V by 0 bases and J by 0 bases, and 8 bases separated the two germline ends. Germline CDR1 SGDLS, CDR2 YYNGEE. This CDR3 has 15 amino acids. The CDR3 nucleotides are TGTGCCAGCAGCGTAGTGGGCCGAAGCACAGATACGCAGTATTTT. It specifies CASSVVGRSTDTQYF.

J is TRBJ2-2 and V is TRBV7-2; TRBD2 agrees at 14 bases. The CDR3 loop spans 17 amino acids. V shed 4 bases and J 7 bases; nucleotides not matched to a gene: 8. Germline assignment: CDR1 SGHTA and CDR2 FQGNSA. CDR3 DNA sequence: TGTGCCAGCAGCTCCAGACTAGCGGGGGGGCAGATCGGGGAGCTGTTTTTT. It encodes CASSSRLAGGQIGELFF.

The chain uses TRBV5-8 and TRBJ2-7; TRBD1 matches 7 bases. J lost 7 bases, V lost 2 bases, and 9 bases had no gene match. Germline V lookup: CDR1 SGHTS, CDR2 YDEGEE. The CDR3 consists of 14 residues. CDR3 residues: CASSLRTGLGEQYF. CDR3 nucleotide sequence: TGTGCCAGCAGCTTAAGGACAGGCCTAGGGGAGCAGTACTTC.

The chain carries TRBV15 and TRBJ1-5, with 10 bases that match TRBD1. Per the germline V gene, CDR1 is LNHNV and CDR2 is YYDKDF (reference sequence). This CDR3 is built from 15 residues. The J segment lost 2 bases and the V segment lost 5 bases, leaving 3 bases of the junction unmatched. The CDR3 sequence: CATSDRGQGNQPQHF. CDR3 sequence (DNA): TGTGCCACCAGCGACAGGGGGCAGGGCAATCAGCCCCAGCATTTT.

The chain employs TRBV5-1 and TRBJ2-5, with 13 nucleotides matching TRBD2. CDR1 and CDR2 from the germline V gene are SGHRS and YFSETQ. The CDR3 sequence is 14 residues long. V trimming: 4 bases; J trimming: 5 bases; junction bases outside the gene matches: 2. The CDR3 region has the DNA TGCGCCAGCAGCGGACTAGCGGGGGTTGAGACCCAGTACTTC. Protein: CASSGLAGVETQYF.

The sample holds a few counts of this clone. The rearrangement links TRBV7-8 to TRBJ2-1; no reliable D call. V gave up 1 base and J gave up 7 bases, with 11 bases separating them. The CDR3 has 14 amino acids. Germline V gene lookup returns CDR1 SGHVS and CDR2 FQNEAQ. The CDR3 region has the DNA TGTGCCAGCAGCTTAGTTGGAGTAATGAATGAGCAGTTCTTC. Its translation: CASSLVGVMNEQFF.

There are a few counts of this clone. The chain has TRBV27 and TRBJ1-1; D possibly corresponds to TRBD1 (6 bases). Germline V gives CDR1 MNHEY, CDR2 SMNVEV (reference sequence). This CDR3 is 12 amino acids long. Trimming took 11 bases from V and 5 from J, leaving 15 bases between them. CDR3 nucleotide sequence: TGTGCCGCCGGCGGGGGCGGAACTGAAGCTTTCTTT. The encoded protein is CAAGGGGTEAFF.

The V call is TRBV7-9, the J call TRBJ2-7, with D perhaps TRBD1 (5 bases). Germline loops: CDR1 SEHNR, CDR2 FQNEAQ (reference sequence). The CDR3 consists of 14 residues. V lost 6 bases and J 6 bases, leaving 18 bases between the germline ends. CDR3 in DNA: TGTGCCAGCAGTAACGACAAGGGGTGGGGCGAGCAGTACTTC. This sequence encodes CASSNDKGWGEQYF.

This clone was counted only a few times. The chain combines TRBV6-1 with TRBJ2-7; the D is unclear. The CDR3 covers 13 residues. Trimming removed 1 base from V and 3 bases from J, with 7 bases in between. Germline CDR1 is MNHNS and CDR2 is SASEGT. The CDR3 coding sequence is TGTGCCAGCAGTGAAGGGAGCTTCTACGAGCAGTACTTC. Translation: CASSEGSFYEQYF.

CDR3 bases: TGTGCCACCAGCTCGGGGAATCAGCCCCAGCATTTT. Amino acids: CATSSGNQPQHF. V and J are TRBV15 and TRBJ1-5; D ambiguous. CDR1 and CDR2 (germline): LNHNV, YYDKDF (reference sequence). Trimming removed 5 bases at V and 4 bases at J, with 6 bases between. CDR3 length: 12 amino acids.

This chain joins TRBV5-6 and TRBJ1-5; 9 bases map to TRBD1. This CDR3 contains 15 residues. Unmatched junction bases numbered 0, after V lost 0 bases and J lost 2 bases. Germline assignment: CDR1 SGHDT and CDR2 YYEEEE. CDR3 in DNA: TGTGCCAGCAGCTTGGGACAGGGGGGCAATCAGCCCCAGCATTTT. This encodes CASSLGQGGNQPQHF.

The table lists this clone with a few counts. The chain uses TRBV7-2 and TRBJ2-7; D gene uncertain. Per the germline V gene, CDR1 is SGHTA and CDR2 is FQGNSA. V was cut by 3 bases and J by 0 bases, with 12 bases left in between. CDR3 length: 15 amino acids. CDR3 region: CASSFTSAYSYEQYF. In DNA form, the CDR3 reads TGTGCCAGCAGCTTTACCAGTGCTTACTCCTACGAGCAGTACTTC.

The rearrangement links TRBV7-6 to TRBJ2-3, with 9 bases fitting TRBD2. Germline V gene data show CDR1 as SGHVS and CDR2 as FNYEAQ. V trimming: 3 bases; J trimming: 4 bases; junction bases outside the gene matches: 2. This CDR3 is 14 amino acids long. CDR3 loop: CASSLGGGADTQYF. CDR3 DNA sequence: TGTGCCAGCAGCTTGGGCGGGGGGGCAGATACGCAGTATTTT.

The J gene is TRBJ2-7, the V gene TRBV6-5; 7 positions match TRBD2. CDR1 MNHEY and CDR2 SVGAGI come from the germline V gene. The CDR3 is 12 amino acids. Trimming cost V 2 bases and J 7 bases; bases outside gene matches: 2. The CDR3: CASSYGAGEQYF. CDR3 DNA sequence: TGTGCCAGCAGTTACGGAGCGGGAGAGCAGTACTTC.

The sample holds a few counts of this clone. J is TRBJ1-1 and V is TRBV4-2; 11 nucleotides match TRBD1. The germline V gene encodes CDR1 LGHNA and CDR2 YNFKEQ. V was clipped by 1 base and J by 4 bases; unmatched bases: 2. The length of the CDR3 is 15 residues. The CDR3 sequence: CASSQVGTGGTEAFF. The DNA of the CDR3 is TGTGCCAGCAGCCAAGTTGGGACAGGGGGCACTGAAGCTTTCTTT.

V gene TRBV18 combines with J gene TRBJ1-6; 7 nucleotides line up with TRBD1. The junction had 8 bases not matched to a gene; V was cut back by 2 bases and J by 4 bases. The germline V gene encodes CDR1 KGHSH and CDR2 LQKENI. The CDR3 is 17 residues long. CDR3 sequence reads: CASSPEGQRPYNSPLHF. CDR3 nucleotide sequence: TGTGCCAGCTCACCAGAGGGACAGAGACCTTATAATTCACCCCTCCACTTT.

This clone showed up just a few times. The CDR3 region is CASSPSGGEQFF. The CDR3 DNA follows: TGTGCCAGCAGCCCTAGCGGGGGGGAGCAGTTCTTC. The V gene is TRBV5-5, the J gene TRBJ2-1, with 11 bases aligning to TRBD2. The CDR3 is 12 residues long. Germline assignment: CDR1 SGHKS and CDR2 YYEKEE (reference sequence). V was clipped by 4 bases and J by 10 bases; unmatched bases: 1.

This rearrangement joins TRBV9 to TRBJ2-5; 11 nucleotides line up with TRBD2. Losses at the gene ends were 0 bases for V and 1 base for J; bases not matched to a gene: 2. CDR3 length equals 16 residues. The germline V gene encodes CDR1 SGDLS and CDR2 YYNGEE. Here the CDR3 reads CASSVEGLAVQETQYF. In DNA form, the CDR3 reads TGTGCCAGCAGCGTAGAGGGACTAGCGGTCCAAGAGACCCAGTACTTC.

The V gene is TRBV9, the J gene TRBJ1-3; D remains unclear. Germline V gives CDR1 SGDLS, CDR2 YYNGEE. CDR3 length: 16 residues. Trimming removed 3 bases at V and 0 bases at J, with 13 bases between. In nucleotides, the CDR3 is TGTGCCAGCAGCGCCAGTACGGAGAGCTCTGGAAACACCATATATTTT. Its translation: CASSASTESSGNTIYF.